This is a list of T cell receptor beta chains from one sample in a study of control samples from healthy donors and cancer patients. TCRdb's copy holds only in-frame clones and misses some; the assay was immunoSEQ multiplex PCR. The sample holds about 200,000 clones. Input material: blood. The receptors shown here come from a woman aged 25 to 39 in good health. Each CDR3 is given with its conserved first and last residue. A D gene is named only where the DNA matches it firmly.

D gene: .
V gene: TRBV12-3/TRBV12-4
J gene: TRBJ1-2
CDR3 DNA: TGTGCCAGCAGTTTAGGAGGGGTCTATGGCTACACCTTC
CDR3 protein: CASSLGGVYGYTF

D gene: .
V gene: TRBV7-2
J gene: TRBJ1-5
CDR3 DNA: TGTGCCAGCAGCTATGGACAAGGGGCTATTGGGCCCCAGCATTTT
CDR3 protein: CASSYGQGAIGPQHF

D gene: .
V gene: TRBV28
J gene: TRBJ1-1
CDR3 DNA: TGTGCCAGCAGTTTATCAGTGGAGGGGACTGAAGCTTTCTTT
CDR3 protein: CASSLSVEGTEAFF

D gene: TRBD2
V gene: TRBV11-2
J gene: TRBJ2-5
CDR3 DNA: TGTGCCAGCAGCTTAGAAGGGGGTCTAGCGGGGAAAGAGACCCAGTACTTC
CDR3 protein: CASSLEGGLAGKETQYF

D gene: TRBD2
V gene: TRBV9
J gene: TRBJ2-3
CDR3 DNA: TGTGCCAGCAGCGACCCCAGGGGACTAGCGGGGTACACAGATACGCAGTATTTT
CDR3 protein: CASSDPRGLAGYTDTQYF

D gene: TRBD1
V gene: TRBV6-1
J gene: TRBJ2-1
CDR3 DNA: TGTGCCAGCAGTGAGGTACAGGGGGCCTACAATGAGCAGTTCTTC
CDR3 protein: CASSEVQGAYNEQFF

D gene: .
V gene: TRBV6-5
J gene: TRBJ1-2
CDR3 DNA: TGTGCCAGCAGTTACGGGCAGGGACAAGGATATGGCTACACCTTC
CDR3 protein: CASSYGQGQGYGYTF

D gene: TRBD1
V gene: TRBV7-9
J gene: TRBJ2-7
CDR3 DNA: TGTGCCAGCAGCTTCAGACAGGGGGCTAGGGGCGAGCAGTACTTC
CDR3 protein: CASSFRQGARGEQYF

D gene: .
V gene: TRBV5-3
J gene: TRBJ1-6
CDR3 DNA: TGTGCCAGAAGTCCGCCCTCGGTGTATAATTCACCCCTCCACTTT
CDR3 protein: CARSPPSVYNSPLHF

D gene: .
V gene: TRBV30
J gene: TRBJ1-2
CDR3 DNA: TGTGCCTGGAGTCTCCAGGGACTAGGTGGCTACACCTTC
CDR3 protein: CAWSLQGLGGYTF

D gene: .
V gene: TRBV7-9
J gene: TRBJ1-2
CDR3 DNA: TGTGCCAGCAGCTTATGGAACTCAGCGTCGGGTGGCTACACCTTC
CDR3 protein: CASSLWNSASGGYTF

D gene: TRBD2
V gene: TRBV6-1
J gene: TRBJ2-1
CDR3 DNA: TGTGCCAGCAGTGAAGGGACTAGCGGCTACAATGAGCAGTTCTTC
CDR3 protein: CASSEGTSGYNEQFF

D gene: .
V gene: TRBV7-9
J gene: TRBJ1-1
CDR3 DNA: TGTGCCAGCAGCTTAAGTTCGGCTGAAGCTTTCTTT
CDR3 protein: CASSLSSAEAFF

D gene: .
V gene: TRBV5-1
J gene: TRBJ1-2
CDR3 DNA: TGCGCCAGCCGATACGCTGGAGGTACTAACTATGGCTACACCTTC
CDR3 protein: CASRYAGGTNYGYTF

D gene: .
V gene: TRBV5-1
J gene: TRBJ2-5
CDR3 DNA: TGCGCCAGCAGCTTAAAGGGGGGAGAGACCCAGTACTTC
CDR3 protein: CASSLKGGETQYF

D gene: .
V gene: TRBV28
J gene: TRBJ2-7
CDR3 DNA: TGTGCCAGCAGTTCTCCCCCTCTCTACGAGCAGTACTTC
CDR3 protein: CASSSPPLYEQYF

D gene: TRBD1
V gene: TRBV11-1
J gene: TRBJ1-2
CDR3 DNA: TGTGCCAGCAGCACACAGGGGGCAAGTAACTATGGCTACACCTTC
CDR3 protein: CASSTQGASNYGYTF

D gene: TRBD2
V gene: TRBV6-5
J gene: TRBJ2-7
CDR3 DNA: TGTGCCAGCAAAAAGGACGGGGGGGACAACGAGCAGTACTTC
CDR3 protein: CASKKDGGDNEQYF

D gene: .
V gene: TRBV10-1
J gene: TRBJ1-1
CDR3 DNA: TGCGCCAGCAGTGAGCGACGGGAAGGGACTGAAGCTTTCTTT
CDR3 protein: CASSERREGTEAFF

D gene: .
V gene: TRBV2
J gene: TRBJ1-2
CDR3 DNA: TGTGCCAGCAGTCTGTTGACAGAAAACTATGGCTACACCTTC
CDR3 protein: CASSLLTENYGYTF

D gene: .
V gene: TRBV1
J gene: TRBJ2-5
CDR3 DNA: TGCACCAGCAAGGGACGGTTGGGACTAGCGGAATTTCAAGAGACCCAGTACTTC
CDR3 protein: CTSKGRLGLAEFQETQYF

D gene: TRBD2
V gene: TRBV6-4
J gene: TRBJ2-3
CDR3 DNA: TGTGCCAGCAGTGAAAGTAGCGGGGGGGCCGGAACAGATACGCAGTATTTT
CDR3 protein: CASSESSGGAGTDTQYF

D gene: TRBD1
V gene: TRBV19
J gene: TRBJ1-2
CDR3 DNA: TGTGCCAGCCGACCGGGACAGGGCGTCTATGGCTACACCTTC
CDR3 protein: CASRPGQGVYGYTF

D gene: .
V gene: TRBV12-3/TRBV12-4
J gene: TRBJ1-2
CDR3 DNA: TGTGCCAGCAGTGTTAATCTCTATGGCTACACCTTC
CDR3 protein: CASSVNLYGYTF

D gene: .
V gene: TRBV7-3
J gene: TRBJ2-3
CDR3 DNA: TGTGCCAGCAGCTTGACCCCCCGCACAGATACGCAGTATTTT
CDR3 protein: CASSLTPRTDTQYF

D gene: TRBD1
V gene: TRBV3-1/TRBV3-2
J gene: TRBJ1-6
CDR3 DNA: TGTGCCAGCAGCCAAGATCCCGGACAGGCGAGTTCACCCCTCCACTTT
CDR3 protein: CASSQDPGQASSPLHF

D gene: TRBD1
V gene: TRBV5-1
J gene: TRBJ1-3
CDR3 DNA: TGCGCCAGCAGCTTGGTTGGACAGGAGGACACCATATATTTT
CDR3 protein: CASSLVGQEDTIYF

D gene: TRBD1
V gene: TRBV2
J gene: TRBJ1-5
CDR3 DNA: TGTGCCAGCAGTCAGGGGGGCCCATATAGCAATCAGCCCCAGCATTTT
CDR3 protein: CASSQGGPYSNQPQHF

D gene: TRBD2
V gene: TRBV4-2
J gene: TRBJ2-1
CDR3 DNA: TGTGCCAGCAGCCAAGTGCGACTAGCTCGCTATGAGCAGTTCTTC
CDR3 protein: CASSQVRLARYEQFF

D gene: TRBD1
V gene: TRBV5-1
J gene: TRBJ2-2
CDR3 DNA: TGCGCCAGCAGCCCGAGGGGACAGGGGGTCACCGGGGAGCTGTTTTTT
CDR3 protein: CASSPRGQGVTGELFF

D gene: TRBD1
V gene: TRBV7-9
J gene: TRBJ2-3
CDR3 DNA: TGTGCCAGCAGCCAGGGACAGGTGGGGGCAGATACGCAGTATTTT
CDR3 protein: CASSQGQVGADTQYF

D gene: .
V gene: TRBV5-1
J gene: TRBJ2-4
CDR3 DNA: TGCGCCAGCACTCCTAGACCTCAGGGAAGCGTAGCCAAAAACATTCAGTACTTC
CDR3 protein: CASTPRPQGSVAKNIQYF

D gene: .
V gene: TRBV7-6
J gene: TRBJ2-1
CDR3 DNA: TGTGCCAGCAGCTTAGCAGGGTCCGCCTACAATGAGCAGTTCTTC
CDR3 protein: CASSLAGSAYNEQFF

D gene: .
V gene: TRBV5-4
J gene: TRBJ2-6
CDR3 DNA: TGTGCCAGCAGCTTGGCCACAGTCAGTACTGGGGCCAACGTCCTGACTTTC
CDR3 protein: CASSLATVSTGANVLTF

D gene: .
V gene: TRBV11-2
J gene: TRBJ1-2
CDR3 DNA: TGTGCCAGCAGCTGGGGACACGCGGATGGCTACACCTTC
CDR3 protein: CASSWGHADGYTF

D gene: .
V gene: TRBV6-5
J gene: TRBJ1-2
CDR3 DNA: TGTGCCAGCAGACTTAGGGAAGCTAACTATGGCTACACCTTC
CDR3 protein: CASRLREANYGYTF

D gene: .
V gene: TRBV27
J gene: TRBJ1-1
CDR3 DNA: TGTGCCAGCAGTTCCTACAGGGCTGAAGCTTTCTTT
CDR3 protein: CASSSYRAEAFF

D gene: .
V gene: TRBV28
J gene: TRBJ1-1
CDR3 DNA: TGTGCCAGCAGTGGGCGGGCTGAAGCTTTCTTT
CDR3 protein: CASSGRAEAFF

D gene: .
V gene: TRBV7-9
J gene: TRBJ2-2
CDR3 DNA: TGTGCCAGCAGCTACCCCGTAGTAGGCCGGGAGCTGTTTTTT
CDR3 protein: CASSYPVVGRELFF

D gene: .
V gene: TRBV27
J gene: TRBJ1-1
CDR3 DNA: TGTGCCAGCAGTTTATCCAAGACCGGGACGCTGATGAACACTGAAGCTTTCTTT
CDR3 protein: CASSLSKTGTLMNTEAFF

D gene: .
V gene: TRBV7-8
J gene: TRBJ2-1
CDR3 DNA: TGTGCCAGCAGCCCGGAGCGGAATGAGCAGTTCTTC
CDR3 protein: CASSPERNEQFF

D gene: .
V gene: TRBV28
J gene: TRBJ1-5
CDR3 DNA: TGTGCCAGCAGTTTAGCCGGGGGAGGGCAAAATCAGCCCCAGCATTTT
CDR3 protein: CASSLAGGGQNQPQHF